This is a list of T cell receptor beta chains from one sample in a study of beta chain features in type 1 diabetes. The method was immunoSEQ multiplex PCR; TCRdb's version includes in-frame clones alone and lacks a portion of them. Altogether tens of thousands of clones are present, approximately 53% being singletons, with the ten largest covering roughly 0.27%. Input material: stem cell memory CD4+ T cells from blood. The receptors come from a woman aged 25-40 years in good health. CDR3s include the opening cysteine and the closing phenylalanine or tryptophan. A D gene is named only where the DNA matches it firmly. Some rows have no size entry. The others give once, few or many, or a class for an expanded clone.

V gene: TRBV4-1; J gene: TRBJ2-1; D gene: TRBD1; clone size: NA; CDR3 DNA: TGCGCCAGCAGCCAAGGGGGCGGTAGGGGGCCCTACAATGAGCAGTTCTTC; CDR3 protein: CASSQGGGRGPYNEQFF
V gene: TRBV19; J gene: TRBJ2-6; D gene: NA; clone size: NA; CDR3 DNA: TGTGCCAGTAGTATCGGCAGGGACTCTGGGGCCAACGTCCTGACTTTC; CDR3 protein: CASSIGRDSGANVLTF
V gene: TRBV2; J gene: TRBJ2-2; D gene: NA; clone size: NA; CDR3 DNA: TGTGCCAGCAGTGTGGGAGTCAAGGGGGAGCTGTTTTTT; CDR3 protein: CASSVGVKGELFF
V gene: TRBV28; J gene: TRBJ2-3; D gene: TRBD1; clone size: NA; CDR3 DNA: TGTGCCAGCAGAGACTGGGACAGGGGGCCAGATACGCAGTATTTT; CDR3 protein: CASRDWDRGPDTQYF
V gene: TRBV7-8; J gene: TRBJ2-7; D gene: TRBD2; clone size: NA; CDR3 DNA: TGTGCCAGCTGGGGAGCGGGACCCTACGAGCAGTACTTC; CDR3 protein: CASWGAGPYEQYF
V gene: TRBV18; J gene: TRBJ2-5; D gene: NA; clone size: NA; CDR3 DNA: TGTGCCAGCTCACCTCGGGGAAACCAAGAGACCCAGTACTTC; CDR3 protein: CASSPRGNQETQYF
V gene: TRBV7-3; J gene: TRBJ2-3; D gene: NA; clone size: NA; CDR3 DNA: TGTGCCAGCAGCCACGGGGGGCGGGATACGCAGTATTTT; CDR3 protein: CASSHGGRDTQYF
V gene: TRBV9; J gene: TRBJ2-1; D gene: TRBD2; clone size: NA; CDR3 DNA: TGTGCCATCCAACTCTTACGACTAGCGGGGGTGGGTGAGCAGTTCTTC; CDR3 protein: CAIQLLRLAGVGEQFF
V gene: TRBV18; J gene: TRBJ2-3; D gene: TRBD2; clone size: NA; CDR3 DNA: TGTGCCAGCTCACCGCGGGGACTAGCGGGAGCGACGGGTGACACAGATACGCAGTATTTT; CDR3 protein: CASSPRGLAGATGDTDTQYF
V gene: TRBV30; J gene: TRBJ2-7; D gene: TRBD1; clone size: NA; CDR3 DNA: TGTGCCTGGAATACACAGGGGGCGCGTGAGCAGTACTTC; CDR3 protein: CAWNTQGAREQYF
V gene: TRBV28; J gene: TRBJ1-2; D gene: TRBD1; clone size: NA; CDR3 DNA: TGTGCCAGCAGTTCAAACCTTGGACAGGGGGCTCCCCGCCTAGTTGGCTACACCTTC; CDR3 protein: CASSSNLGQGAPRLVGYTF
V gene: TRBV7-6; J gene: TRBJ2-2; D gene: TRBD1; clone size: NA; CDR3 DNA: TGTGCCAGCAGCTTACTTGAACAGGGGATCGCCGGGGAGCTGTTTTTT; CDR3 protein: CASSLLEQGIAGELFF
V gene: TRBV2; J gene: TRBJ2-6; D gene: NA; clone size: NA; CDR3 DNA: TGTGCCAGCAGTGCTCAGGGAAAGGCCAACGTCCTGACTTTC; CDR3 protein: CASSAQGKANVLTF
V gene: TRBV18; J gene: TRBJ2-5; D gene: TRBD1; clone size: NA; CDR3 DNA: TGTGCCAGCTCACCTTTGACAGGGAGCCAAGAGACCCAGTACTTC; CDR3 protein: CASSPLTGSQETQYF
V gene: TRBV7-3; J gene: TRBJ2-3; D gene: NA; clone size: NA; CDR3 DNA: TGTGCCAGCAGCCCGGGCCTAGAGGGAAGCACAGATACGCAGTATTTT; CDR3 protein: CASSPGLEGSTDTQYF
V gene: TRBV4-1; J gene: TRBJ2-3; D gene: NA; clone size: NA; CDR3 DNA: TGCGCCAGCAGCCTCCTAGGGTATGCAGGGGACCCAGATACGCAGTATTTT; CDR3 protein: CASSLLGYAGDPDTQYF
V gene: TRBV7-2; J gene: TRBJ1-2; D gene: TRBD1; clone size: NA; CDR3 DNA: TGTGCCAGCAGCTTCCGACAGGGGGCCTATGGCTACACCTTC; CDR3 protein: CASSFRQGAYGYTF
V gene: TRBV29-1; J gene: TRBJ2-1; D gene: NA; clone size: few; CDR3 DNA: TGCAGCTCTAGGGGGTTAGGGACCTACAATGAGCAGTTCTTC; CDR3 protein: CSSRGLGTYNEQFF
V gene: TRBV11-2; J gene: TRBJ2-5; D gene: NA; clone size: NA; CDR3 DNA: TGTGCCAGCAGCGAGGGACACCTCCAAGAGACCCAGTACTTC; CDR3 protein: CASSEGHLQETQYF
V gene: TRBV11-3; J gene: TRBJ2-2; D gene: TRBD1; clone size: few; CDR3 DNA: TGTGCCAGCACGGGACAGGGCACCGGGGAGCTGTTTTTT; CDR3 protein: CASTGQGTGELFF
V gene: TRBV9; J gene: TRBJ2-1; D gene: TRBD2; clone size: NA; CDR3 DNA: TGTGCCAGCAGCGCCCAGTTGTCAGCGGGATGGGTAAATGAGCAGTTCTTC; CDR3 protein: CASSAQLSAGWVNEQFF
V gene: TRBV7-3; J gene: TRBJ1-2; D gene: NA; clone size: few; CDR3 DNA: TGTGCCAGCAGCCTAATGGCTAGGGGCCCTGGATACGGATATGGCTACACCTTC; CDR3 protein: CASSLMARGPGYGYGYTF
V gene: TRBV25-1; J gene: TRBJ2-3; D gene: TRBD2; clone size: NA; CDR3 DNA: TGTGCCAGCCGACTAGCGGGAGCAGATACGCAGTATTTT; CDR3 protein: CASRLAGADTQYF
V gene: TRBV2; J gene: TRBJ2-5; D gene: TRBD1; clone size: NA; CDR3 DNA: TGTGCCAGCAACCCCCGGACAGGGCAAGAGACCCAGTACTTC; CDR3 protein: CASNPRTGQETQYF
V gene: TRBV19; J gene: TRBJ2-7; D gene: TRBD1; clone size: NA; CDR3 DNA: TGTGCCAGTAAGAGACAGGGCCCTACCTACGAGCAGTACTTC; CDR3 protein: CASKRQGPTYEQYF
V gene: TRBV7-8; J gene: TRBJ2-1; D gene: NA; clone size: NA; CDR3 DNA: TGTGCCAGCAGCTTCCGTCGTCAAGAGAATGAGCAGTTCTTC; CDR3 protein: CASSFRRQENEQFF
V gene: TRBV30; J gene: TRBJ2-1; D gene: NA; clone size: few; CDR3 DNA: TGTGCCTCTAGAGACGGGGCCTACAATGAGCAGTTCTTC; CDR3 protein: CASRDGAYNEQFF
V gene: TRBV5-1; J gene: TRBJ2-1; D gene: NA; clone size: NA; CDR3 DNA: TGCGCCAGCAGCTTGGCCGTATTGGGACTGGTTAGCTACAATGAGCAGTTCTTC; CDR3 protein: CASSLAVLGLVSYNEQFF
V gene: TRBV30; J gene: TRBJ1-4; D gene: NA; clone size: NA; CDR3 DNA: TGTGCCTGGAGGCCTATACAGGTTGCGCGTGAAAAACTGTTTTTT; CDR3 protein: CAWRPIQVAREKLFF
V gene: TRBV7-9; J gene: TRBJ1-1; D gene: NA; clone size: NA; CDR3 DNA: TGTGCCAGCAGCTTATTGTCAGGCAACACTGAAGCTTTCTTT; CDR3 protein: CASSLLSGNTEAFF
V gene: TRBV21-1; J gene: TRBJ2-2; D gene: NA; clone size: NA; CDR3 DNA: TGTGCCAGCAGCACAGGGGGCCCAGGACCTCTTATAACCACCGGGGAGCTGTTTTTT; CDR3 protein: CASSTGGPGPLITTGELFF
V gene: TRBV25-1; J gene: TRBJ2-7; D gene: TRBD2; clone size: NA; CDR3 DNA: TGTGCCAGCGGCCCGGGACTAGATGGTCGTCAGTACTTC; CDR3 protein: CASGPGLDGRQYF
V gene: TRBV6-4; J gene: TRBJ1-1; D gene: NA; clone size: NA; CDR3 DNA: TGTGCCAGCAGCGCACAGGCCGTTGGTACTGAAGCTTTCTTT; CDR3 protein: CASSAQAVGTEAFF
V gene: TRBV5-1; J gene: TRBJ2-1; D gene: TRBD1; clone size: NA; CDR3 DNA: TGCGCCAGCAACCAAGGGACAGGGGTTTGGTACAATGAGCAGTTCTTC; CDR3 protein: CASNQGTGVWYNEQFF
V gene: TRBV12-1; J gene: TRBJ2-3; D gene: NA; clone size: NA; CDR3 DNA: TGTGCCAGCAGCTCCTATTCGACTAGCGACACAGATACGCAGTATTTT; CDR3 protein: CASSSYSTSDTDTQYF
V gene: TRBV5-4; J gene: TRBJ1-6; D gene: NA; clone size: once; CDR3 DNA: TGTGCCAGCAGTCGAACAACCAGCTCCTATAATTCACCCCTCCACTTT; CDR3 protein: CASSRTTSSYNSPLHF
V gene: TRBV18; J gene: TRBJ2-3; D gene: TRBD1; clone size: NA; CDR3 DNA: TGTGCCAGCTCCCCCTTACAGGGGGAGATTACGCAGTATTTT; CDR3 protein: CASSPLQGEITQYF
V gene: TRBV19; J gene: TRBJ2-1; D gene: NA; clone size: NA; CDR3 DNA: TGTGCCAGTAGTTTCGGAGTTGAGCGCTACAATGAGCAGTTCTTC; CDR3 protein: CASSFGVERYNEQFF
V gene: TRBV7-7; J gene: TRBJ2-2; D gene: TRBD2; clone size: NA; CDR3 DNA: TGTGCTAGCAGTCGCGGGACTAGCAACACCGGGGAGCTGTTTTTT; CDR3 protein: CASSRGTSNTGELFF
V gene: TRBV7-2; J gene: TRBJ2-5; D gene: NA; clone size: few; CDR3 DNA: TGTGCCAGCAGCTTAGAGGGCCAGGGTAGAGTCTCTGAGACCCAGTACTTC; CDR3 protein: CASSLEGQGRVSETQYF
V gene: TRBV28; J gene: TRBJ2-7; D gene: NA; clone size: NA; CDR3 DNA: TGTGCCAGCAAAAGCCCCTACGAGCAGTACTTC; CDR3 protein: CASKSPYEQYF
V gene: TRBV19; J gene: TRBJ2-1; D gene: TRBD1; clone size: NA; CDR3 DNA: TGTGCCAGTAGTACTGGACAGGGGGCTGAGAATGAGCAGTTCTTC; CDR3 protein: CASSTGQGAENEQFF
V gene: TRBV7-2; J gene: TRBJ2-3; D gene: TRBD2; clone size: NA; CDR3 DNA: TGTGCCAGCAGCTTACGCGGGAGGGCCGTCGGGCGGCCAGATACGCAGTATTTT; CDR3 protein: CASSLRGRAVGRPDTQYF
V gene: TRBV7-2; J gene: TRBJ2-3; D gene: TRBD2; clone size: few; CDR3 DNA: TGTGCCACAAGCGGGAGCCGATTTAGCACAGATACGCAGTATTTT; CDR3 protein: CATSGSRFSTDTQYF
V gene: TRBV21-1; J gene: TRBJ2-4; D gene: NA; clone size: NA; CDR3 DNA: TGTGCCACCCAGACAGGGCAGTTATTAGCCAAAAACATTCAGTACTTC; CDR3 protein: CATQTGQLLAKNIQYF
V gene: TRBV9; J gene: TRBJ2-7; D gene: NA; clone size: NA; CDR3 DNA: TGTGCCAGCAGCGGCCCCAGGGAATCCTACGAGCAGTACTTC; CDR3 protein: CASSGPRESYEQYF
V gene: TRBV7-3; J gene: TRBJ2-1; D gene: NA; clone size: NA; CDR3 DNA: TGTGCCAGCAGCGGAAGGGGATGGGGCAATGAGCAGTTCTTC; CDR3 protein: CASSGRGWGNEQFF
V gene: TRBV14; J gene: TRBJ2-2; D gene: NA; clone size: NA; CDR3 DNA: TGTGCCAGCAGCCGGGGTAGCGGACACAACACCGGGGAGCTGTTTTTT; CDR3 protein: CASSRGSGHNTGELFF
V gene: TRBV7-2; J gene: TRBJ2-5; D gene: TRBD2; clone size: NA; CDR3 DNA: TGTGCCAGCAGCACCCGACTAGCGCAAGAGACCCAGTACTTC; CDR3 protein: CASSTRLAQETQYF
V gene: TRBV18; J gene: TRBJ2-1; D gene: TRBD2; clone size: few; CDR3 DNA: TGTGCCAGCTCACCTGGTAGCGGGAGTAATGAGCAGTTCTTC; CDR3 protein: CASSPGSGSNEQFF